This TCR beta chain was documented in a study of control samples from healthy donors and cancer patients. Profiled with immunoSEQ multiplex PCR; TCRdb holds only in-frame clones, not every one. The data show tens of thousands of clones, just over 90% seen once. Germline loops: CDR1 SGHNT, CDR2 YYREEE (reference sequence). The length of the CDR3 is 12 residues. V was clipped by 7 bases and J by 2 bases, with 9 bases between them. This chain joins TRBV5-4 and TRBJ2-5; D remains ambiguous. The sample was blood. This TCR came from a woman under 40 in good health. As DNA, the CDR3 is TGTGCCAGCGGGGTATGGCAAGAGACCCAGTACTTC. Translation: CASGVWQETQYF.